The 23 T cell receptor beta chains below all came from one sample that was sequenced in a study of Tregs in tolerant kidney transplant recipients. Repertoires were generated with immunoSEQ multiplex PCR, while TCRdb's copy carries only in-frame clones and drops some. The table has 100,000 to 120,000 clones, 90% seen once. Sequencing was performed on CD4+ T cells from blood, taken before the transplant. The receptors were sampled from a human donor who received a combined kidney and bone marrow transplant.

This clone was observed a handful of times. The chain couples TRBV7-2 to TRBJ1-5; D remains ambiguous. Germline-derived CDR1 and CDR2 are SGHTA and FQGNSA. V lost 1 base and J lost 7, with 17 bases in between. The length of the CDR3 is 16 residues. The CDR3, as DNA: TGTGCCAGCAGCTTAGAGGTGGGAAGGGAGCGGCAGCCCCAGCATTTT. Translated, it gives CASSLEVGRERQPQHF.

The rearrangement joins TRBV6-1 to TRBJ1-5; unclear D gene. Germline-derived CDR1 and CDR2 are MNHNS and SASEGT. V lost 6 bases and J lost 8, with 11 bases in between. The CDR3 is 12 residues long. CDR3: CASSPRREPQHF. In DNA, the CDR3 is TGTGCCAGCAGCCCCAGGAGGGAGCCCCAGCATTTT.

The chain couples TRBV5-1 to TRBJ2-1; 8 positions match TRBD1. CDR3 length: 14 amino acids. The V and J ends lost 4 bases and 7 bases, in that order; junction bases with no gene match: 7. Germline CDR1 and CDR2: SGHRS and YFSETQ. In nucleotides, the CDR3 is TGCGCCAGCAGCAACCGACAGGGGAGTAATGAGCAGTTCTTC. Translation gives CASSNRQGSNEQFF.

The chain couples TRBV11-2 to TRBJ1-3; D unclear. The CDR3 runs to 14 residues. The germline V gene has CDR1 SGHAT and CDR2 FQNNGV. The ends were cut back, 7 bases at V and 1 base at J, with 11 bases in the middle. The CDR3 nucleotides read TGTGCCAGCACCCGTGGCTCGTCTGGAAACACCATATATTTT. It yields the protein CASTRGSSGNTIYF.

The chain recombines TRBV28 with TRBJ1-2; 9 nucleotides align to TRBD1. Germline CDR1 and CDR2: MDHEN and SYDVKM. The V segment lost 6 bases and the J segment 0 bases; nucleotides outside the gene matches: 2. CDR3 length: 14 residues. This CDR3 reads CASRGTGPNYGYTF. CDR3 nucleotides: TGTGCCAGCAGGGGGACAGGGCCTAACTATGGCTACACCTTC.

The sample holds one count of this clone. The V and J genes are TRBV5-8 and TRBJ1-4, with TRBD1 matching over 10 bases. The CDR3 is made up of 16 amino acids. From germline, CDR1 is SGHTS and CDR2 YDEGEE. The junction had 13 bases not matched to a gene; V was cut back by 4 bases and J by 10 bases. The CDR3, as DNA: TGTGCCAGCAGCGCACGGGACAGGGGAGGAGTGGGAAAACTGTTTTTT. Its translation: CASSARDRGGVGKLFF.

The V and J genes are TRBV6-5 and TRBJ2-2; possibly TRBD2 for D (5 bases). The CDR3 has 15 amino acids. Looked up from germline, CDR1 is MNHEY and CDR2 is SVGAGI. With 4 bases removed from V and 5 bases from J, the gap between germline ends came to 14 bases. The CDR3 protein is CASSSDGGRTGELFF. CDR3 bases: TGTGCCAGCAGTTCGGACGGCGGGCGTACCGGGGAGCTGTTTTTT.

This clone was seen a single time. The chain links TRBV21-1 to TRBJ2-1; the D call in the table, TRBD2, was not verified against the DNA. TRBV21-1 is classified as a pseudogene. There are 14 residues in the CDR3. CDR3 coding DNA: TGTGCCAGCAGCAAAGGCGGTGGATACAATGAGCAGTTCTTC. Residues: CASSKGGGYNEQFF.

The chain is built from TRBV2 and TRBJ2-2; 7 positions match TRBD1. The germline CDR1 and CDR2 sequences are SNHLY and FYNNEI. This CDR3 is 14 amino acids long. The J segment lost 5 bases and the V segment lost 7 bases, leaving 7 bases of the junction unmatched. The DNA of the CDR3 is TGTGCCAGCATCCTTGGACAGGCGACCGGGGAGCTGTTTTTT. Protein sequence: CASILGQATGELFF.

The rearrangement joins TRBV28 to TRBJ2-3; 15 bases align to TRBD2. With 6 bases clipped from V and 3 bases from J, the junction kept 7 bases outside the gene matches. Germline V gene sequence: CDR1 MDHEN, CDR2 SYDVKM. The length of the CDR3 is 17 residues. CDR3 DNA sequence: TGTGCCAGCAGCCATCACGGACTAGCGGGAGGGACAGATACGCAGTATTTT. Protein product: CASSHHGLAGGTDTQYF.

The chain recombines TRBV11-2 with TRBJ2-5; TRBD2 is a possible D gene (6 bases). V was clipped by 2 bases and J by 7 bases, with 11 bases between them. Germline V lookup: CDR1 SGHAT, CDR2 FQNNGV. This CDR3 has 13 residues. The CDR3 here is CASSLRRGSTQYF. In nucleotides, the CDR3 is TGTGCCAGCAGCTTAAGGAGGGGCTCGACCCAGTACTTC.

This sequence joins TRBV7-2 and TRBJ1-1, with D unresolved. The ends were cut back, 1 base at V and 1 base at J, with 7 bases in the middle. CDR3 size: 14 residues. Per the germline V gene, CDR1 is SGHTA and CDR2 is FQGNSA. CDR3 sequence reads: CASSLGAGNTEAFF. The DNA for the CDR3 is TGTGCCAGCAGCTTAGGGGCAGGGAACACTGAAGCTTTCTTT.

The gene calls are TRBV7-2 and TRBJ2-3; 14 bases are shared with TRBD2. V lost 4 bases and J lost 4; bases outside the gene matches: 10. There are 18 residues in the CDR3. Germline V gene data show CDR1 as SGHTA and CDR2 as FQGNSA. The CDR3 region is CASSSRLAGGLDADTQYF. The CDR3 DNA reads TGTGCCAGCAGCTCACGACTAGCGGGGGGGCTCGATGCAGATACGCAGTATTTT.

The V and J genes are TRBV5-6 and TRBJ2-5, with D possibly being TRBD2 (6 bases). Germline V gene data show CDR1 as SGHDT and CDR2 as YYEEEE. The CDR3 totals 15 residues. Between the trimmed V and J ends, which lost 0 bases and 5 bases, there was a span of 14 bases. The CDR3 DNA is TGTGCCAGCAGCTTGGGGGACTGGCTAGGGGAGACCCAGTACTTC. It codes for CASSLGDWLGETQYF.

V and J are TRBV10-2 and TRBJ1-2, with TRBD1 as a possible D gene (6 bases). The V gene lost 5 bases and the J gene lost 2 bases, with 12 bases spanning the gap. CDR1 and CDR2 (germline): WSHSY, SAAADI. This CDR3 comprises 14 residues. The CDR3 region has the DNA TGCGCCAGCAGTAACCACAGGGAAAACTATGGCTACACCTTC. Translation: CASSNHRENYGYTF.

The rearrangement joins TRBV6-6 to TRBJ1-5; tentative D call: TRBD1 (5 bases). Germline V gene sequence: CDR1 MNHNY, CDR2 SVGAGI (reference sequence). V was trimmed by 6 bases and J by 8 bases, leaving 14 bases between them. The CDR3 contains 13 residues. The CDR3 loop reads CASSPPGGKPQHF. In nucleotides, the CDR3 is TGTGCCAGCAGCCCCCCGGGGGGGAAGCCCCAGCATTTT.

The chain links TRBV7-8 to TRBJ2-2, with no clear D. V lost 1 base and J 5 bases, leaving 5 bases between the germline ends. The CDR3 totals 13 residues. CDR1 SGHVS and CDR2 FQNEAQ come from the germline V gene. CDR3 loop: CASSLDRTGELFF. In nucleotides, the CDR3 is TGTGCCAGCAGCTTAGACCGGACCGGGGAGCTGTTTTTT.

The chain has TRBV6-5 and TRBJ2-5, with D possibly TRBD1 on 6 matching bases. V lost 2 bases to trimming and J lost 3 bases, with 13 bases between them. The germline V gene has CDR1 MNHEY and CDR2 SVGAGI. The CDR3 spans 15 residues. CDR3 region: CASSYAGTRKETQYF. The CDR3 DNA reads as TGTGCCAGCAGTTACGCCGGGACAAGGAAAGAGACCCAGTACTTC.

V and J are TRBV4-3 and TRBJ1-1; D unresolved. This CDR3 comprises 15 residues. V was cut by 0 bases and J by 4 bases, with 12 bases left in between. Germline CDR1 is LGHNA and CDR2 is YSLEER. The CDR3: CASSQDRGFGTEAFF. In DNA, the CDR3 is TGCGCCAGCAGCCAAGATCGAGGTTTCGGCACTGAAGCTTTCTTT.

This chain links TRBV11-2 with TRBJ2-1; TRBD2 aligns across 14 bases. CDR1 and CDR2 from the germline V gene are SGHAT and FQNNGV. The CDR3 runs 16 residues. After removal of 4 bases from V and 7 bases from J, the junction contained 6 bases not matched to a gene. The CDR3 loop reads CASSSKGLAGVNEQFF. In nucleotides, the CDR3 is TGTGCCAGCAGCTCAAAGGGACTAGCGGGAGTGAATGAGCAGTTCTTC.

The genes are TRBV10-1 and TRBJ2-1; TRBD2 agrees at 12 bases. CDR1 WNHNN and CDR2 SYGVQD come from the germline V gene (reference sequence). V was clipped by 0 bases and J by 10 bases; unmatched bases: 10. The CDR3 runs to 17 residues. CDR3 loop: CASSESIRLAGDREQFF. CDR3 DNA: TGCGCCAGCAGTGAGTCGATCCGACTAGCGGGAGATCGGGAGCAGTTCTTC.

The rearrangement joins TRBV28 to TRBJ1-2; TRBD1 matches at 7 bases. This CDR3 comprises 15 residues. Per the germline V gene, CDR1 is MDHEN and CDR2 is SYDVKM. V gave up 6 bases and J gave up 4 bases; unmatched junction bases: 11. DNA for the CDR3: TGTGCCAGCAGCCGACTCCTGACAGGGTCCTATGGCTACACCTTC. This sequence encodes CASSRLLTGSYGYTF.

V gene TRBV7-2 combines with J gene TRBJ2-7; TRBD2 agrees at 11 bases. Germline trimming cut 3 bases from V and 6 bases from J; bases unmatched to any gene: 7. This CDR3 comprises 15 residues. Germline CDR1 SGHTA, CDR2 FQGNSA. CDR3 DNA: TGTGCCAGCAGCTTTACTAGCGGGAGCGCGTCCGAGCAGTACTTC. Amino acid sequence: CASSFTSGSASEQYF.